A single sample is the source of the 8 T cell receptor beta chains below, sequenced in a study of cytomegalovirus exposure and HLA in healthy donors. PCR was performed using 60 Vbeta and 13 Jbeta primers. Clones were sequenced by immunoSEQ multiplex PCR, and TCRdb holds only the in-frame ones, with some missing. The table records some 99,000 clones, around 74% of them present only once. The sample comprised PBMCs. These receptor sequences come from a male donor in good health and CMV-seronegative.

The chain couples TRBV19 to TRBJ1-5; D possibly corresponds to TRBD1 (6 bases). V lost 2 bases to trimming and J lost 2 bases, with 22 bases between them. CDR3 length: 19 residues. Germline lookup yields CDR1 LNHDA and CDR2 SQIVND (reference sequence). For the CDR3, the DNA is TGTGCCAGTAGTATAAGTTCCGGCCAGGGGAATATTGGCAATCAGCCCCAGCATTTT. Translated, it gives CASSISSGQGNIGNQPQHF.

This clone was picked up a small number of times. This chain links TRBV29-1 with TRBJ2-3, with D tentatively TRBD2 (5 bases). This CDR3 is built from 13 residues. The V end was cut by 3 bases, the J end by 5 bases, with 12 bases between. Germline CDR1 SQVTM, CDR2 ANQGSEA. For the CDR3, the DNA is TGCAGCGTTGAGAGGGAGAACGTAGATACGCAGTATTTT. As protein: CSVERENVDTQYF.

The chain is built from TRBV5-6 and TRBJ2-1, with 11 bases matching TRBD2. The CDR3 extends over 15 amino acids. Germline V gene lookup returns CDR1 SGHDT and CDR2 YYEEEE. The trim removed 3 bases at V and 8 bases at J, leaving 7 bases unmatched. Written as DNA, the CDR3 is TGTGCCAGCAGCTCTAGACTAGCGGGACCATATGAGCAGTTCTTC. Translation: CASSSRLAGPYEQFF.

The chain joins TRBV28 to TRBJ2-7, with TRBD1 matching over 7 bases. The CDR3 runs to 13 residues. The V gene's germline CDR1 is MDHEN and CDR2 SYDVKM. V shed 6 bases, J shed 3 bases, and the junction held 5 bases outside the gene matches. CDR3 in DNA: TGTGCCAGCAGCCACACAGGGGACTACGAGCAGTACTTC. Amino acid sequence: CASSHTGDYEQYF.

This chain links TRBV19 with TRBJ2-3, with TRBD1 matching 8 bases. Trimming cost V 6 bases and J 3 bases; bases outside gene matches: 8. The germline V gene has CDR1 LNHDA and CDR2 SQIVND (reference sequence). The CDR3 contains 15 residues. The CDR3 spells CASSSTGEGTDTQYF. CDR3 coding DNA: TGTGCCAGTAGCTCGACAGGGGAAGGAACAGATACGCAGTATTTT.

The chain recombines TRBV9 with TRBJ1-4, with 8 positions matching TRBD1. The CDR3 extends over 18 amino acids. J gave up 8 bases and V 4 bases, and 19 bases lay outside the gene matches. The germline gives CDR1 SGDLS, CDR2 YYNGEE. CDR3 amino acids: CASSTHRTGPGLSEKLFF. DNA of the CDR3: TGTGCCAGCAGCACTCATCGGACAGGGCCCGGTTTATCCGAAAAACTGTTTTTT.

The rearrangement links TRBV15 to TRBJ1-5; D is uncertain. This CDR3 is built from 14 residues. Looked up from germline, CDR1 is LNHNV and CDR2 is YYDKDF (reference sequence). V lost 1 base and J 6 bases, leaving 10 bases between the germline ends. The CDR3 DNA reads as TGTGCCACCAGCAGAGCGAGGGTTCCTCAGCCCCAGCATTTT. Its translation: CATSRARVPQPQHF. Using reference TRBV15 and TRBJ1-5 for the parts outside the CDR3, the full variable domain is DAMVIQNPRYQVTQFGKPVTLSCSQTLNHNVMYWYQQKSSQAPKLLFHYYDKDFNNEADTPDNFQSRRPNTSFCFLDIRSPGLGDTAMYLCATSRARVPQPQHFGDGTRLSIL.

This clone came up a few times. The chain recombines TRBV4-2 with TRBJ1-1; no clear D gene. Trimming pared 0 bases from V and 3 bases from J, leaving 11 bases between. Looked up from germline, CDR1 is LGHNA and CDR2 is YNFKEQ. CDR3 length: 15 amino acids. CDR3 bases: TGTGCCAGCAGCCAAGAGCGGATCATGGACACTGAAGCTTTCTTT. Amino acid sequence: CASSQERIMDTEAFF.